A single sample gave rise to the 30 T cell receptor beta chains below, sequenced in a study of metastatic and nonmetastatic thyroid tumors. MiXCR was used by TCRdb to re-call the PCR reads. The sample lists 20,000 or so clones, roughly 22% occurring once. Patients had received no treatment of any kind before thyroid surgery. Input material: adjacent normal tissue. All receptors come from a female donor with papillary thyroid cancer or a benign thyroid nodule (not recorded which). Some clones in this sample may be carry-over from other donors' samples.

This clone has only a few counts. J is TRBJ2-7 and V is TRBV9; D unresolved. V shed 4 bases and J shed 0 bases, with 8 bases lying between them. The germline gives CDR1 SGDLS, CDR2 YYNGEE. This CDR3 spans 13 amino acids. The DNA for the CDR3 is TGTGCCAGCAGCCCCACTCCCTCCTACGAGCAGTACTTC. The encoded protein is CASSPTPSYEQYF.

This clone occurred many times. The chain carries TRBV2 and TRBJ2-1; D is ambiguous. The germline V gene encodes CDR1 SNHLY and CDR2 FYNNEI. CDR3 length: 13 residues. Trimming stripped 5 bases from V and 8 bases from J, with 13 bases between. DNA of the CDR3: TGTGCCAGCAGTCTTGGGCGTTTGGATGAGCAGTTCTTC. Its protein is CASSLGRLDEQFF.

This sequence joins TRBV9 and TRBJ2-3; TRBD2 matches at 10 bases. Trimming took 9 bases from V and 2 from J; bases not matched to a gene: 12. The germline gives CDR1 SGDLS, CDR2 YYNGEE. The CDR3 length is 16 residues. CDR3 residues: CANTEREGCNTDTQYF. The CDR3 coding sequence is TGTGCCAACACCGAGCGGGAGGGCTGTAACACAGATACGCAGTATTTT.

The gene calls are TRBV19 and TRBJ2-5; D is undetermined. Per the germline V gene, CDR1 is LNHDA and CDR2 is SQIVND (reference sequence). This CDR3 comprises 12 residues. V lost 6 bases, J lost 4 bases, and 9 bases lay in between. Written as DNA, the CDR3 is TGTGCCAGTAGCAGTCGTGGAGAGACCCAGTACTTC. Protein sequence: CASSSRGETQYF.

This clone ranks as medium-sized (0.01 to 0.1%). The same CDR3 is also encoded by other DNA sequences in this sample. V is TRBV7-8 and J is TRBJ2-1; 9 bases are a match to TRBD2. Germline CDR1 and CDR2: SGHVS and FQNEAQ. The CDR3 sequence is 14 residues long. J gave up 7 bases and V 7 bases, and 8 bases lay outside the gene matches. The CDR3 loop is CASTAGGVGNEQFF. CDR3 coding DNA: TGTGCCAGCACAGCGGGAGGAGTGGGGAATGAGCAGTTCTTC.

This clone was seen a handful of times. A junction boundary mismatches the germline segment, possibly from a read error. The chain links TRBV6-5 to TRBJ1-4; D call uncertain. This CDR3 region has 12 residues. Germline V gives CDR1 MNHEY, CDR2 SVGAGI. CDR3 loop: CVSSVQGEKLFF. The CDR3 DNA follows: TGTGTCAGCAGTGTACAAGGTGAAAAACTGTTTTTT.

This CDR3 reads CASSLDVGRGYTF. CDR3 sequence (DNA): TGTGCCAGCAGTCTAGACGTAGGGAGGGGCTACACCTTC. The chain uses TRBV12-3 or TRBV12-4 and TRBJ1-2; D gene uncertain. The CDR3 has 13 amino acids. Trimming left V 5 bases short and J 8 bases short, with 15 bases between.

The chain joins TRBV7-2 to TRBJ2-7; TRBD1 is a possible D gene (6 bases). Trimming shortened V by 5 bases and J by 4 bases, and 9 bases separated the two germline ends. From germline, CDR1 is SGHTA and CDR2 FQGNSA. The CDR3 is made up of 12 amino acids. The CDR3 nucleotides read TGTGCCAGCAGCCACGACAGGTACGAGCAGTACTTC. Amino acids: CASSHDRYEQYF.

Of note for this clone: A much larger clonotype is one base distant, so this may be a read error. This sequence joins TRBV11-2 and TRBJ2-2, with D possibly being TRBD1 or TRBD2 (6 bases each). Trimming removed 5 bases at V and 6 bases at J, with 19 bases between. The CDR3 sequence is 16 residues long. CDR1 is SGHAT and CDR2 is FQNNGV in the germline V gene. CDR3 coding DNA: TGTGCCAGCAGCGCTGAGGGGGGACATAACTCCGGGGAGCTGTTTTTT. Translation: CASSAEGGHNSGELFF.

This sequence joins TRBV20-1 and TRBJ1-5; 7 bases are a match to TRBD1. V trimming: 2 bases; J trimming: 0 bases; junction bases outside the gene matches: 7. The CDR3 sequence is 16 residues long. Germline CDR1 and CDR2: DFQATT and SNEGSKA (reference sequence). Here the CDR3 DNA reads TGCAGTGCTAGACCAAGGACAGGCTATAGCAATCAGCCCCAGCATTTT. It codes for CSARPRTGYSNQPQHF.

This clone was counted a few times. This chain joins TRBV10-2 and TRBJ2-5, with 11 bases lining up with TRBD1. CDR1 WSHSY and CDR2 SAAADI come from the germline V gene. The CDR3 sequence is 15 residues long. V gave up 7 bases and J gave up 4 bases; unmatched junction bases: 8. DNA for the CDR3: TGCGCCAGCAAATCGGGACAGGGGGTTTCAGAGACCCAGTACTTC. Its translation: CASKSGQGVSETQYF.

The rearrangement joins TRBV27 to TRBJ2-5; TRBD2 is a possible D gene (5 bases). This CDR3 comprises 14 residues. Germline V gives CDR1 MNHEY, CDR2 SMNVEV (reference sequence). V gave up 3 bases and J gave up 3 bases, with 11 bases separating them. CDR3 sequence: CASSFTGSKETQYF. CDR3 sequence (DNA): TGTGCCAGCAGTTTTACGGGGAGCAAAGAGACCCAGTACTTC.

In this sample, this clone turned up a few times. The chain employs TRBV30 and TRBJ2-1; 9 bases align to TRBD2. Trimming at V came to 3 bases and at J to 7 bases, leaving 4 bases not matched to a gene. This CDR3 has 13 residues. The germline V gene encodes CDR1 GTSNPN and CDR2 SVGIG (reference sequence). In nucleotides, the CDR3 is TGTGCCTGGAGCTTGCTAGCGGGGAATGAGCAGTTCTTC. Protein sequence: CAWSLLAGNEQFF.

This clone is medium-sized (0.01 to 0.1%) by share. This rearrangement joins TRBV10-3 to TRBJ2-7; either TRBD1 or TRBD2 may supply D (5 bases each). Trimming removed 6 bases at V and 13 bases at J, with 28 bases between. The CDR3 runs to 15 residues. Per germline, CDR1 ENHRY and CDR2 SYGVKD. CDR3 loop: CAIRDPKSGTSDIYF. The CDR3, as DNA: TGTGCCATCAGGGACCCAAAATCCGGGACGAGTGATATATACTTC.

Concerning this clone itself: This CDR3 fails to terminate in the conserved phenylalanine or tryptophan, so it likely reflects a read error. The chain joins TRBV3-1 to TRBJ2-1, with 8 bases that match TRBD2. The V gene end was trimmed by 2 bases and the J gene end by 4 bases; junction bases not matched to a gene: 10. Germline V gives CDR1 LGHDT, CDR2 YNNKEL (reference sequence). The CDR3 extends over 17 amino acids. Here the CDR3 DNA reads TGTGCCAGCAGCCAAAATCTAGCGGGCCCCTCTTACAATGAGCAGTTCCTC. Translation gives CASSQNLAGPSYNEQFL.

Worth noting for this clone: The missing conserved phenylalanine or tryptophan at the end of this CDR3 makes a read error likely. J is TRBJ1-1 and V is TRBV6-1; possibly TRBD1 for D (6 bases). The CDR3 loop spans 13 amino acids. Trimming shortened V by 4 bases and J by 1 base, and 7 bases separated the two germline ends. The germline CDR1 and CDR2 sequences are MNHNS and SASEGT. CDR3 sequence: CASSGDKNTEAFL. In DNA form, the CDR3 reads TGTGCCAGCAGTGGGGACAAGAACACTGAAGCTTTCCTT.

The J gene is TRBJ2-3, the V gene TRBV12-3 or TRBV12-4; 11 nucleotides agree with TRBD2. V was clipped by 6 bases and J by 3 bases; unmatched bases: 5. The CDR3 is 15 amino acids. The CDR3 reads CASSDTSGGTDTQYF. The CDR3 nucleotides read TGTGCCAGCAGCGACACTAGCGGGGGTACAGATACGCAGTATTTT.

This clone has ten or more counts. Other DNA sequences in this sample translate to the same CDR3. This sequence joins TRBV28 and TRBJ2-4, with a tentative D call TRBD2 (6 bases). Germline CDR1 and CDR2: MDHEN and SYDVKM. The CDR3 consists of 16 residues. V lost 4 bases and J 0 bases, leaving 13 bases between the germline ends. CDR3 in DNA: TGTGCCAGCAGTTACGTAGCGGACCTAGCCAAAAACATTCAGTACTTC. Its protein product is CASSYVADLAKNIQYF.

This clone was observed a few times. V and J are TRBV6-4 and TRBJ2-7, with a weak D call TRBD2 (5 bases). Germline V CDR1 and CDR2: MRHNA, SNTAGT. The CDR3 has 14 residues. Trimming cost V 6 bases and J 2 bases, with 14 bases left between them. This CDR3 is CASRKNPGTYEQYF. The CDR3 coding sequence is TGTGCCAGCAGGAAGAATCCGGGGACCTACGAGCAGTACTTC.

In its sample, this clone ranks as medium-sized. The CDR3: CASRTSGMSGELFF. CDR3 coding DNA: TGTGCCAGCAGAACAAGCGGGATGTCCGGGGAGCTGTTTTTT. The chain joins TRBV6-1 to TRBJ2-2; TRBD2 matches 7 bases. The germline gives CDR1 MNHNS, CDR2 SASEGT. V was pared by 6 bases and J by 6 bases, with 7 bases of the junction left unmatched. This CDR3 is built from 14 residues.

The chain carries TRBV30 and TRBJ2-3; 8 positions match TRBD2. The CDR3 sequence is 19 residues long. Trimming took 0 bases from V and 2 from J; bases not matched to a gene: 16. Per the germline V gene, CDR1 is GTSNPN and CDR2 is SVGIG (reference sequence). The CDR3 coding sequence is TGTGCCTGGAGTGTCTGGCGGGGGGACCTATTTTCAGACACAGATACGCAGTATTTT. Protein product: CAWSVWRGDLFSDTDTQYF. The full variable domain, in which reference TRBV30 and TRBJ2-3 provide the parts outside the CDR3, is SQTIHQWPATLVQPVGSPLSLECTVEGTSNPNLYWYRQAAGRGLQLLFYSVGIGQISSEVPQNLSASRPQDRQFILSSKKLLLSDSGFYLCAWSVWRGDLFSDTDTQYFGPGTRLTVL.

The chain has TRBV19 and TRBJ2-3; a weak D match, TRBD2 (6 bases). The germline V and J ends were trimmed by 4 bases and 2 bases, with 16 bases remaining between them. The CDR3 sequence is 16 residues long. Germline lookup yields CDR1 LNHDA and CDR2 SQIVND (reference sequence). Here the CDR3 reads CASSNRGTSITDTQYF. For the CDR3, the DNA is TGTGCCAGTAGTAATCGGGGGACCTCGATCACAGATACGCAGTATTTT.

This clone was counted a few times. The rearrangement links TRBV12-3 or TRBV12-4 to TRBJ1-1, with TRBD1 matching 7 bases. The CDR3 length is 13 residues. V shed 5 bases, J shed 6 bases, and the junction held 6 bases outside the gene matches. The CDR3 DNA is TGTGCCAGCAGTCTCCGACAGGGATCTGAAGCTTTCTTT. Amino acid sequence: CASSLRQGSEAFF.

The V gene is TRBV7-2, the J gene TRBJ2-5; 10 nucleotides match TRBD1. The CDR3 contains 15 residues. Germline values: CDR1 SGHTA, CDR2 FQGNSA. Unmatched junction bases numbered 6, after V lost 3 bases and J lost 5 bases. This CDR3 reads CASSFRQGAGETQYF. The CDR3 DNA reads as TGTGCCAGCAGCTTCCGACAGGGGGCTGGGGAGACCCAGTACTTC.

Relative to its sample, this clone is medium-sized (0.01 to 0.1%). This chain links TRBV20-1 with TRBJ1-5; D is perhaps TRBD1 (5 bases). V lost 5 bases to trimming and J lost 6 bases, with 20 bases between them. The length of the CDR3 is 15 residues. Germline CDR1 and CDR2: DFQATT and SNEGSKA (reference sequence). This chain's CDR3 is CSAFRPQGIGQPQHF. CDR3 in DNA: TGCAGTGCTTTTCGCCCCCAGGGAATAGGTCAGCCCCAGCATTTT.

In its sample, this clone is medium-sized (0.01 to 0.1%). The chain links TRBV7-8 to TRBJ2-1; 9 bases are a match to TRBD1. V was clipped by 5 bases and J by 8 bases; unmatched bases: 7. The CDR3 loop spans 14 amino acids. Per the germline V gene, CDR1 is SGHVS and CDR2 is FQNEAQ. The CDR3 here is CASSATTGGHEQFF. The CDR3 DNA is TGTGCCAGCAGCGCTACAACAGGGGGCCATGAGCAGTTCTTC.

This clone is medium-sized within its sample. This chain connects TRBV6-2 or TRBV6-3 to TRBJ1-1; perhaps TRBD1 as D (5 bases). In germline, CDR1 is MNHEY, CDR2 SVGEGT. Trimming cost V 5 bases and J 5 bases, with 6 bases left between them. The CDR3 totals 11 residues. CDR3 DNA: TGTGCCAGCAGTCAGGGAACTGAAGCTTTCTTT. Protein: CASSQGTEAFF.

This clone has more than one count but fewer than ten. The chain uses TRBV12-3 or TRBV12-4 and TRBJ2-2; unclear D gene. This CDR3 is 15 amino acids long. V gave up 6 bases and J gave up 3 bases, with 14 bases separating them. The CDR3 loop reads CASSFQSWDTGELFF. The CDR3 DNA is TGTGCCAGCAGCTTTCAGTCATGGGACACCGGGGAGCTGTTTTTT.

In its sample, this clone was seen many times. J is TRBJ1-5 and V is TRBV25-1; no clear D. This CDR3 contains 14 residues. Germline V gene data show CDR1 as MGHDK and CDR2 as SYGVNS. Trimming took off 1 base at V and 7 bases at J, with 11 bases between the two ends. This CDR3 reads CASSELMAGQPQHF. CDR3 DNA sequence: TGTGCCAGCAGTGAATTAATGGCCGGGCAGCCCCAGCATTTT.

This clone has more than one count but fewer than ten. In DNA form, the CDR3 reads TGTGCCAGTACCGGCGGGGCAGGAGATACGCAGTATTTT. Its translation: CASTGGAGDTQYF. This chain connects TRBV19 to TRBJ2-3; tentative D call: TRBD2 (6 bases). CDR1 and CDR2 (germline): LNHDA, SQIVND (reference sequence). Trimming removed 7 bases from V and 5 bases from J, with 13 bases in between. This CDR3 contains 13 residues.